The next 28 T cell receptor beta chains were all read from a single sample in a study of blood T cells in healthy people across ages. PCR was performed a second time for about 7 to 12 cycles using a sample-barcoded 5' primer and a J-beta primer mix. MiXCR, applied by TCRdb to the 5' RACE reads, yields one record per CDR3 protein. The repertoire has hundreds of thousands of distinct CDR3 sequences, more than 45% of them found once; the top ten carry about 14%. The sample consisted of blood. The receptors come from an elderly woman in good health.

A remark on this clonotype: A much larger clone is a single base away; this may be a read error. The CDR3: CSVVYNEQYF. CDR3 DNA: TGCAGCGTTGTCTACAATGAGCAGTACTTC. The chain recombines TRBV29-1 with TRBJ2-7; no clear D. The CDR3 sequence is 10 residues long. The V gene lost 4 bases and the J gene lost 7 bases, with 8 bases spanning the gap. Per germline, CDR1 SQVTM and CDR2 ANQGSEA.

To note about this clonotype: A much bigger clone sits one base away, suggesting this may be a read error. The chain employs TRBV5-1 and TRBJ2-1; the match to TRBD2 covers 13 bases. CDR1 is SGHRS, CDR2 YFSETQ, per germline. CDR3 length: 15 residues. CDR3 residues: CANSSGLAGVDEQFF. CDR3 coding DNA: TGCGCCAACAGCTCCGGACTAGCGGGAGTCGATGAGCAGTTCTTC.

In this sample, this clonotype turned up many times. The CDR3 DNA is TGTGCCAGCAGCCAAGATAGCCCTGTGCTACCCTACAATGAGCAGTTCTTC. This sequence encodes CASSQDSPVLPYNEQFF. The chain links TRBV4-2 to TRBJ2-1; no clear D gene. This CDR3 has 17 amino acids. CDR1 and CDR2 from the germline V gene are LGHNA and YNFKEQ. The V end was cut by 0 bases, the J end by 2 bases, with 14 bases between.

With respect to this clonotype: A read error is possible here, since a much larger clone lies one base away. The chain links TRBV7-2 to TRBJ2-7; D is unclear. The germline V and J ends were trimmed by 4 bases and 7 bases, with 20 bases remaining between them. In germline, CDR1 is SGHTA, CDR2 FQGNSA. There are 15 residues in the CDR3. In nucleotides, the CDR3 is TGTGCCAGCAGCTCCGCCGCCTCCTCCTACAAGGAGCAGTACTTC. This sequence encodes CASSSAASSYKEQYF. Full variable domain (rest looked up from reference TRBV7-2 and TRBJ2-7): GAGVSQSPSNKVTEKGKDVELRCDPISGHTALYWYRQSLGQGLEFLIYFQGNSAPDKSGLPSDRFSAERTGGSVSTLTIQRTQQEDSAVYLCASSSAASSYKEQYFGPGTRLTVT.

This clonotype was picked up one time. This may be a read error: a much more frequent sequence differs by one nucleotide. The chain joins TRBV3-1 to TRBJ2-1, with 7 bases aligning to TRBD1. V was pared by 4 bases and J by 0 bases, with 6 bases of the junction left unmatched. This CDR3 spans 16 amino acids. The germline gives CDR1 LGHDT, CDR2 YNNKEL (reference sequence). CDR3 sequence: CASSLPTGLSYNEQFF. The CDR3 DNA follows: TGTGCCAGCAGCCTACCGACAGGGCTCTCCTACAATGAGCAGTTCTTC.

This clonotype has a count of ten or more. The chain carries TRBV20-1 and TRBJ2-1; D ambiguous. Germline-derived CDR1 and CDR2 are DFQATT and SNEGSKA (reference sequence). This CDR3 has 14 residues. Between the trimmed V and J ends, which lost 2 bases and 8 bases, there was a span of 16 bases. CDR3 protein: CSARSALVRDEQFF. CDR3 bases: TGCAGTGCTAGATCGGCCCTGGTAAGGGATGAGCAGTTCTTC.

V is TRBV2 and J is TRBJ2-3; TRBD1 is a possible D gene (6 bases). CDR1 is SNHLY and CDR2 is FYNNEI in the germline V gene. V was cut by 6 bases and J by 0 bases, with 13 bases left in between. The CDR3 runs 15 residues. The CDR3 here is CASRDGQFSTDTQYF. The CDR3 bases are TGTGCCAGCAGAGACGGACAGTTTAGCACAGATACGCAGTATTTT.

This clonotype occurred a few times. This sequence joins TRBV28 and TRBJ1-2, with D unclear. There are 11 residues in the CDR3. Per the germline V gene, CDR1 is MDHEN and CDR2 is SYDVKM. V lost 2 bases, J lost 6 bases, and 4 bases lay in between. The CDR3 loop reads CASSLVDGYTF. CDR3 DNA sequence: TGTGCCAGCAGTTTAGTTGATGGCTACACCTTC.

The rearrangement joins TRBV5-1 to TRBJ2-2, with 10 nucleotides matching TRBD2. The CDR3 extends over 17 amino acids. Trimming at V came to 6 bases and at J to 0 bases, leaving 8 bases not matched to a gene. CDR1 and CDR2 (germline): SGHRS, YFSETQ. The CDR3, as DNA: TGCGCCAGCAACTTCACACTAGCGGGAACGAACACCGGGGAGCTGTTTTTT. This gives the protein CASNFTLAGTNTGELFF.

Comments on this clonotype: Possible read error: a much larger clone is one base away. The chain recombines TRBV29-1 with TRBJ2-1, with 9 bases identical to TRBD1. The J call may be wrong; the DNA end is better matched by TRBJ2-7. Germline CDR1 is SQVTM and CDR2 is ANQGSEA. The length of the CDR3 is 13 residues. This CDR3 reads CSAGTGHYNEQYF. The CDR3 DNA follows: TGCAGCGCTGGGACAGGGCACTACAATGAGCAGTACTTC.

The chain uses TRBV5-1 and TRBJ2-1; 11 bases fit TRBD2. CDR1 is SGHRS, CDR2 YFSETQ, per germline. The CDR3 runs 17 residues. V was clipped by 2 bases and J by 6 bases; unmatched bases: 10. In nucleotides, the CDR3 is TGCGCCAGCAGCTTCGGACTAGCGGGCCTTTTGATCAATGAGCAGTTCTTC. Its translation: CASSFGLAGLLINEQFF. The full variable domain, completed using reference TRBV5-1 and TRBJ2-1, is KAGVTQTPRYLIKTRGQQVTLSCSPISGHRSVSWYQQTPGQGLQFLFEYFSETQRNKGNFPGRFSGRQFSNSRSEMNVSTLELGDSALYLCASSFGLAGLLINEQFFGPGTRLTVL.

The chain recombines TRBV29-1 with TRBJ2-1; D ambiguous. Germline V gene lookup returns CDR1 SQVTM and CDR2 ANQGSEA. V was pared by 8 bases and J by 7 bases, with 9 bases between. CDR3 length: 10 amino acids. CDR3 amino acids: CSTLGNEQFF. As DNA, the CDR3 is TGCAGCACCCTTGGTAATGAGCAGTTCTTC.

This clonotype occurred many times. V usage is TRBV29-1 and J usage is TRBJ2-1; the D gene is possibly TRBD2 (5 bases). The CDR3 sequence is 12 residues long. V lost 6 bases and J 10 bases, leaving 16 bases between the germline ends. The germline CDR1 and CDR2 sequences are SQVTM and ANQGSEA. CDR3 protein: CSVGRTGTEQFF. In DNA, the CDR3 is TGCAGCGTAGGGCGGACGGGAACAGAGCAGTTCTTC.

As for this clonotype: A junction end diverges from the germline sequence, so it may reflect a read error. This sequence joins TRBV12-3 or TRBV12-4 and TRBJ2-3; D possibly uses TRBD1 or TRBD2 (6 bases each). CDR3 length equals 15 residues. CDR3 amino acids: CASKGGPAGTDTQYF. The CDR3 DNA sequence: TGTGCCAGCAAGGGGGGACCCGCGGGCACAGATACGCAATATTTT.

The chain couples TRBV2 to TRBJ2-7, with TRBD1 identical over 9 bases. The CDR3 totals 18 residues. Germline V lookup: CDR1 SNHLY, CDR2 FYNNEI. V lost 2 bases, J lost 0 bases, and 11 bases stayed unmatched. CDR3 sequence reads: CASSEFILGQGDSYEQYF. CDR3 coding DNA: TGTGCCAGCAGTGAATTTATCCTGGGACAGGGAGACTCCTACGAGCAGTACTTC.

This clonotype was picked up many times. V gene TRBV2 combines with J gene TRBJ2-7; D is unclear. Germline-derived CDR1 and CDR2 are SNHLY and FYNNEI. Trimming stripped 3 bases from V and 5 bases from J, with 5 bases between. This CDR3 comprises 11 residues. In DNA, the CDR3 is TGTGCCAGCAGTGAGTACCACGAGCAGTACTTC. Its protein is CASSEYHEQYF.

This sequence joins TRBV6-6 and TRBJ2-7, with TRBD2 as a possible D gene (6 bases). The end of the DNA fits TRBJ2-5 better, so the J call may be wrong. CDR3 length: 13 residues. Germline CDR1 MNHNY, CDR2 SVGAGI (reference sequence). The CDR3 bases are TGTGCCAGCAGGCTACCTAGCGCAGAGACCCAGTACTTC. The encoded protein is CASRLPSAETQYF.

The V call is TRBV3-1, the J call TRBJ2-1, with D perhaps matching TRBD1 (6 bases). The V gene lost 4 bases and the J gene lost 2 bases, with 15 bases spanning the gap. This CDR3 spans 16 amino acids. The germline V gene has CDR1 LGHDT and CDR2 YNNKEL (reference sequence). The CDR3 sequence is CASSPQTGYPYNEQFF. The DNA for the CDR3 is TGTGCCAGCAGCCCGCAAACAGGGTATCCCTACAATGAGCAGTTCTTC.

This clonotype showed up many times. The CDR3 reads CASSHSGTGGLRRGYTF. DNA for the CDR3: TGTGCCAGCAGTCACAGCGGGACAGGGGGTTTAAGGCGGGGCTACACCTTC. The rearrangement links TRBV27 to TRBJ1-2; 11 nucleotides align to TRBD1. The CDR3 has 17 amino acids. Germline lookup yields CDR1 MNHEY and CDR2 SMNVEV (reference sequence). The V segment lost 5 bases and the J segment 8 bases; nucleotides outside the gene matches: 16.

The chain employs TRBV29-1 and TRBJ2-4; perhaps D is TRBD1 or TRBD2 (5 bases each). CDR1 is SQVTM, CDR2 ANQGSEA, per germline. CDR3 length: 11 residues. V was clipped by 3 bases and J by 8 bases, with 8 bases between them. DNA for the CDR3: TGCAGCGTTGATGGGGGAGACATTCAGTACTTC. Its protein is CSVDGGDIQYF.

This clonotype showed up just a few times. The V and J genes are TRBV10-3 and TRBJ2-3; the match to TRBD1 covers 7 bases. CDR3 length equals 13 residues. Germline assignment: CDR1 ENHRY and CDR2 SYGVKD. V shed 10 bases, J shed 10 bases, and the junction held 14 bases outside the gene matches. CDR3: CATYQGQMVSQYF. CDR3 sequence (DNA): TGTGCCACCTACCAGGGACAGATGGTTTCGCAGTATTTT.

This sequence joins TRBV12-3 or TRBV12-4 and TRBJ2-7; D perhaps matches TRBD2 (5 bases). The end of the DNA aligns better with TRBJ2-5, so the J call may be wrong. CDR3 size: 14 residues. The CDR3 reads CASGALASGETQYF. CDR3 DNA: TGTGCCAGCGGAGCTTTGGCAAGCGGAGAGACCCAGTACTTC.

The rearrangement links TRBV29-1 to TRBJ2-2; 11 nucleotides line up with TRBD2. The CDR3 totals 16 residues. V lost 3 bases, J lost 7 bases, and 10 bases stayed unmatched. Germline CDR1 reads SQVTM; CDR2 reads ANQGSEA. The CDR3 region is CSVEVAGGRRDGELFF. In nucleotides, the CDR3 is TGCAGCGTTGAGGTAGCGGGAGGGCGGCGGGACGGGGAGCTGTTTTTT.

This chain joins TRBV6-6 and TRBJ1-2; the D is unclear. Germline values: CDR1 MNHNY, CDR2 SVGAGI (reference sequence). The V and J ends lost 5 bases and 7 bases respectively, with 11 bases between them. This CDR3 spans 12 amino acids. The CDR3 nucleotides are TGTGCCAGCAGTCTAGCCACCGGTGGCTACACCTTC. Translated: CASSLATGGYTF.

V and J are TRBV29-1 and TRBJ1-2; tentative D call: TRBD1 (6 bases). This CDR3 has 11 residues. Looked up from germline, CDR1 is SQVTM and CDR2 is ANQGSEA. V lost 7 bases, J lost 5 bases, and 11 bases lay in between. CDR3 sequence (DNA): TGCAGCGATACCACAGGGTATGGCTACACCTTC. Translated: CSDTTGYGYTF.

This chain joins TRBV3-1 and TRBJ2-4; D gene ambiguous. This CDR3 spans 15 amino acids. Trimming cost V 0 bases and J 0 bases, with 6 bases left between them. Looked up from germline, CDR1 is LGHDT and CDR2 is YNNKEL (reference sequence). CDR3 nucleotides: TGTGCCAGCAGCCAAGATCTCTTAGCCAAAAACATTCAGTACTTC. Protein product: CASSQDLLAKNIQYF.

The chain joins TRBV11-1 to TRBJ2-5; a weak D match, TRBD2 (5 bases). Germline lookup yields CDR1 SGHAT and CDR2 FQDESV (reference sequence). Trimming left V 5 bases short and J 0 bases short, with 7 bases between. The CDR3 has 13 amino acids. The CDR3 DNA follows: TGTGCCAGCAGCAGAGGGAACCAAGAGACCCAGTACTTC. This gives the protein CASSRGNQETQYF. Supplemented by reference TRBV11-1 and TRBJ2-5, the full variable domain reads EAEVAQSPRYKITEKSQAVAFWCDPISGHATLYWYRQILGQGPELLVQFQDESVVDDSQLPKDRFSAERLKGVDSTLKIQPAELGDSAMYLCASSRGNQETQYFGPGTRLLVL.

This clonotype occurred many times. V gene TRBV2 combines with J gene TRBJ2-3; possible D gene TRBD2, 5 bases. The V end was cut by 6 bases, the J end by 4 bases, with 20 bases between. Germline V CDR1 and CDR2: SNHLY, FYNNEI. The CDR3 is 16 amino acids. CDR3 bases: TGTGCCAGCAGCGGACTGGCCGTCAGCCCCCCAGATACGCAGTATTTT. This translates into CASSGLAVSPPDTQYF. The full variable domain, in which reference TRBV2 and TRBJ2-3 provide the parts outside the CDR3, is EPEVTQTPSHQVTQMGQEVILRCVPISNHLYFYWYRQILGQKVEFLVSFYNNEISEKSEIFDDQFSVERPDGSNFTLKIRSTKLEDSAMYFCASSGLAVSPPDTQYFGPGTRLTVL.